The 13 T cell receptor beta chains below were found in one sample sequenced in a study of control samples from healthy donors and cancer patients. Clones were sequenced by immunoSEQ multiplex PCR, and TCRdb holds only the in-frame ones, with some missing. This table has fewer than 100,000 clones, over 75% appearing once. Specimen: blood. The receptors were sampled from a woman between 45 and 65 years old in good health.

The rearrangement uses TRBV5-4 and TRBJ2-3; D is unresolved. The CDR3 has 11 amino acids. Trimming stripped 4 bases from V and 9 bases from J, with 9 bases between. Looked up from germline, CDR1 is SGHNT and CDR2 is YYREEE (reference sequence). The CDR3 DNA follows: TGTGCCAGCAGCGTGACGGCAACGCAGTATTTT. This translates into CASSVTATQYF.

The chain links TRBV14 to TRBJ1-6; D gene uncertain. Deletions cut 7 bases from V and 5 bases from J, with 9 bases between. Germline V gives CDR1 SGHDN, CDR2 FVKESK. This CDR3 comprises 13 residues. The CDR3 DNA follows: TGTGCCAGCACGTCGCAGAATAATTCACCCCTCCACTTT. It is translated as CASTSQNNSPLHF. Combining the CDR3 with reference TRBV14 and TRBJ1-6 gives the whole variable domain EAGVTQFPSHSVIEKGQTVTLRCDPISGHDNLYWYRRVMGKEIKFLLHFVKESKQDESGMPNNRFLAERTGGTYSTLKVQPAELEDSGVYFCASTSQNNSPLHFGNGTRLTVT.

For the CDR3, the DNA is TGCGCCAGCAGCTTGGCCTATTGGGGACAGGGTAATGAAAAACTGTTTTTT. Amino acids: CASSLAYWGQGNEKLFF. This rearrangement joins TRBV5-1 to TRBJ1-4; 9 bases match TRBD1. J gave up 4 bases and V 0 bases, and 7 bases lay outside the gene matches. Germline CDR1 SGHRS, CDR2 YFSETQ. CDR3 length equals 17 residues.

This sequence joins TRBV6-5 and TRBJ2-1; 10 bases fit TRBD2. Trimming at V came to 7 bases and at J to 5 bases, leaving 8 bases not matched to a gene. The CDR3 is 15 amino acids. Germline values: CDR1 MNHEY, CDR2 SVGAGI. The CDR3 coding sequence is TGTGCCAGCAACTTAGCGGGGGGTGGGAACAATGAGCAGTTCTTC. As protein: CASNLAGGGNNEQFF.

This clone appeared a few times. The chain uses TRBV30 and TRBJ1-5; no firm D call. CDR1 is GTSNPN, CDR2 SVGIG, per germline (reference sequence). The CDR3 has 12 amino acids. The ends were cut back, 5 bases at V and 7 bases at J, with 12 bases in the middle. CDR3 loop: CAWGNSGQPQHF. DNA for the CDR3: TGTGCCTGGGGGAACAGTGGCCAGCCCCAGCATTTT. Full variable domain (remainder filled in from reference TRBV30 and TRBJ1-5): SQTIHQWPATLVQPVGSPLSLECTVEGTSNPNLYWYRQAAGRGLQLLFYSVGIGQISSEVPQNLSASRPQDRQFILSSKKLLLSDSGFYLCAWGNSGQPQHFGDGTRLSIL.

J is TRBJ1-3 and V is TRBV4-1; D is uncertain. CDR3 size: 14 residues. Germline CDR1 reads MGHRA; CDR2 reads YSYEKL. V dropped 0 bases and J dropped 1 base, with 4 bases sitting between them. The CDR3 sequence is CASSQDRSGNTIYF. The CDR3 bases are TGCGCCAGCAGCCAAGATCGGTCTGGAAACACCATATATTTT.

The chain recombines TRBV19 with TRBJ2-7, with a weak D call TRBD1 (5 bases). The CDR3 totals 13 residues. Germline CDR1 and CDR2: LNHDA and SQIVND (reference sequence). The V gene lost 5 bases and the J gene lost 3 bases, with 11 bases spanning the gap. The chain's CDR3 is CASSAGLGYEQYF. The CDR3 coding sequence is TGTGCCAGTAGTGCAGGGTTAGGCTACGAGCAGTACTTC.

The chain employs TRBV2 and TRBJ1-2; D remains ambiguous. Germline CDR1 is SNHLY and CDR2 is FYNNEI. This CDR3 region has 12 residues. Trimming cost V 5 bases and J 3 bases, with 7 bases left between them. CDR3 loop: CASSSDYYGYTF. Written as DNA, the CDR3 is TGTGCCAGCAGTTCGGATTACTATGGCTACACCTTC.

The rearrangement links TRBV28 to TRBJ1-1; maybe TRBD1 (6 bases). This CDR3 contains 17 residues. In germline, CDR1 is MDHEN, CDR2 SYDVKM. V was pared by 2 bases and J by 0 bases, with 16 bases between. The DNA of the CDR3 is TGTGCCAGCAGTTTAACGGGACATTTACTCATGAACACTGAAGCTTTCTTT. The encoded protein is CASSLTGHLLMNTEAFF. Drawing the rest from reference TRBV28 and TRBJ1-1, the complete variable domain is DVKVTQSSRYLVKRTGEKVFLECVQDMDHENMFWYRQDPGLGLRLIYFSYDVKMKEKGDIPEGYSVSREKKERFSLILESASTNQTSMYLCASSLTGHLLMNTEAFFGQGTRLTVV.

This clone appeared a single time. The chain combines TRBV5-1 with TRBJ1-1, with no clear D. The germline V and J ends were trimmed by 2 bases and 0 bases, with 5 bases remaining between them. The CDR3 is made up of 13 amino acids. Germline V gene sequence: CDR1 SGHRS, CDR2 YFSETQ. The CDR3 bases are TGCGCCAGCAGCTTTGAAGTGAACACTGAAGCTTTCTTT. Translated: CASSFEVNTEAFF.

This chain uses TRBV11-2 with TRBJ1-6; D not certain. The V end lost 1 base, the J end lost 0 bases, and 10 bases lay between the germline ends. The CDR3 loop spans 17 amino acids. Germline CDR1 reads SGHAT; CDR2 reads FQNNGV. The CDR3 spells CASSLGFTTSYNSPLHF. CDR3 coding DNA: TGTGCCAGCAGCTTAGGTTTTACCACCTCCTATAATTCACCCCTCCACTTT.

This clone was counted once. The chain joins TRBV6-5 to TRBJ2-3; TRBD2 matches at 14 bases. Per germline, CDR1 MNHEY and CDR2 SVGAGI. With V trimmed by 6 bases and J by 4 bases, 3 bases remained unmatched. CDR3 size: 15 residues. The CDR3 loop reads CASSWTSGGSDTQYF. In DNA, the CDR3 is TGTGCCAGCAGCTGGACTAGCGGGGGGTCAGATACGCAGTATTTT.

CDR3 DNA sequence: TGTGCCAGCAGCGTACCCCGGGACAGGGGGCCCCTAAATGAAAAACTGTTTTTT. Protein product: CASSVPRDRGPLNEKLFF. The genes are TRBV9 and TRBJ1-4, with TRBD1 matching over 12 bases. This CDR3 is 18 amino acids long. Per the germline V gene, CDR1 is SGDLS and CDR2 is YYNGEE. The ends lost 1 base at V and 5 bases at J; junction bases unmatched: 9. The complete variable domain, with remaining parts taken from reference TRBV9 and TRBJ1-4, reads DSGVTQTPKHLITATGQRVTLRCSPRSGDLSVYWYQQSLDQGLQFLIQYYNGEERAKGNILERFSAQQFPDLHSELNLSSLELGDSALYFCASSVPRDRGPLNEKLFFGSGTQLSVL.